This T cell receptor beta chain came from a study of blood T cell repertoires in COVID-19. Method: immunoSEQ multiplex PCR; TCRdb's copy keeps in-frame clones and lacks some. Here the sample spans roughly 180,000 clones, approximately 89% being singletons. The CDR3 extends over 16 amino acids. Trimming stripped 1 base from V and 2 bases from J, with 12 bases between. Germline V gene data show CDR1 as SGHRS and CDR2 as YFSETQ. The material sequenced was PBMCs or T cells enriched from blood (not recorded which). This receptor was obtained from a middle-aged man who had recovered from COVID-19. The rearrangement links TRBV5-1 to TRBJ2-2; D is undetermined. For the CDR3, the DNA is TGCGCCAGCAGCTTGTTCGGTCAGGTCAACACCGGGGAGCTGTTTTTT. It translates to CASSLFGQVNTGELFF.